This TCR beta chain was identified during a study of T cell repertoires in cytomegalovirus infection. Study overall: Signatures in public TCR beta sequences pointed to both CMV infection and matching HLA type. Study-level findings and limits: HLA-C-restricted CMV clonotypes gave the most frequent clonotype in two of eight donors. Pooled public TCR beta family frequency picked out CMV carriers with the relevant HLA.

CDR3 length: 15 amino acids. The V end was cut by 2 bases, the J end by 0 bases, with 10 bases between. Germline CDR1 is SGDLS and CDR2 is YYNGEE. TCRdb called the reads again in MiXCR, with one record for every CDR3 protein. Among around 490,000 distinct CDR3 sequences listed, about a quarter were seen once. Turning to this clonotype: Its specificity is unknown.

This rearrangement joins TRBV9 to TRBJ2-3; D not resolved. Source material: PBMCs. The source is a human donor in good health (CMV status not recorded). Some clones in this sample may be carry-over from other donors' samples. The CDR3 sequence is CASSVGISSTDTQYF. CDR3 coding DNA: TGTGCCAGCAGCGTTGGAATCTCTAGCACAGATACGCAGTATTTT.